This T cell receptor (beta chain) was sequenced during a study of STAT5B mutations in CD4+ large granular lymphocyte leukemia. Study-wide results and caveats: The CD4+ versus CD8+ T-LGLL clonality difference may reflect limited sample size. Over 20% of private leukemic clonotypes occurred rarely in other patients' non-leukemic repertoires. TRBV06-family usage was enriched in top patient clones (8/27) versus controls (2/35).

The germline V gene has CDR1 SGHTA and CDR2 FQGTGA. The V and J ends lost 5 bases and 0 bases, in that order; junction bases with no gene match: 2. The CDR3 extends over 16 amino acids. Profiled with immunoSEQ multiplex PCR; TCRdb holds only in-frame clones, not every one. Found here are about 40,000 clones, roughly 76% of them singletons; the top ten hold around 3.3%. This clone was recorded a few times. Its matching antigen is unknown. This chain joins TRBV7-3 and TRBJ2-5, with 14 bases aligning to TRBD2. The sequence derives from a human donor in good health. Input material: CD4+ T cells from blood buffy coats. CDR3 DNA sequence: TGTGCCAGCAGCCCGGGACTAGCGGGGGACCAAGAGACCCAGTACTTC. Amino acids: CASSPGLAGDQETQYF.